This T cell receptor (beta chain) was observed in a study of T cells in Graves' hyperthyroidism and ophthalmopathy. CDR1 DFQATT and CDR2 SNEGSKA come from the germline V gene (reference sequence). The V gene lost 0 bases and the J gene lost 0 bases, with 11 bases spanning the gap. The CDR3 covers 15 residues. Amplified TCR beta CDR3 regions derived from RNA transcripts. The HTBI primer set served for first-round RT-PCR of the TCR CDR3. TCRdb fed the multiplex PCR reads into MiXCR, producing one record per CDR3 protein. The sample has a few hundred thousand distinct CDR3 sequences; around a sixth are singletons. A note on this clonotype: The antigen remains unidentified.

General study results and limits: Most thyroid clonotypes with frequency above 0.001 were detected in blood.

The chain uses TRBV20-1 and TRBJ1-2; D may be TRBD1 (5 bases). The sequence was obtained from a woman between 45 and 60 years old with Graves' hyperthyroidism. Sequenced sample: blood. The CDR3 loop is CSARDLRGTNYGYTF. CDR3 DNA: TGCAGTGCTAGAGATCTTCGGGGGACTAACTATGGCTACACCTTC.